This entry lists 19 T cell receptor beta chains sequenced from one sample in a study of T cells after yellow fever vaccination. TCRdb analysed the 5' RACE reads with MiXCR anew, one entry per CDR3 protein. The sample lists 620,000 or so distinct CDR3 sequences, approximately 16% occurring once. Here the sequenced sample was PBMCs, taken more than 4 days after the first yellow fever vaccination. These receptors originate from a man between 18 and 29 years old who received the YFV17D yellow fever vaccine.

The J gene is TRBJ1-2, the V gene TRBV20-1; D uncertain. This CDR3 is built from 9 residues. Germline V lookup: CDR1 DFQATT, CDR2 SNEGSKA (reference sequence). In nucleotides, the CDR3 is TGCAGGGCGGCGGATCAGTACACCTTC. Translated: CRAADQYTF.

This clonotype was counted a few times. The V and J genes are TRBV13 and TRBJ2-1, with 7 bases lining up with TRBD2. The V and J ends lost 1 base and 5 bases, in that order; junction bases with no gene match: 8. The length of the CDR3 is 16 residues. Germline V gives CDR1 PRHDT, CDR2 FYEKMQ (reference sequence). CDR3 sequence (DNA): TGTGCCAGCAGCTTAGTTCAGGGCGGGGGAGACAATGAGCAGTTCTTC. Translated, it gives CASSLVQGGGDNEQFF. Full variable domain (remainder filled in from reference TRBV13 and TRBJ2-1): AAGVIQSPRHLIKEKRETATLKCYPIPRHDTVYWYQQGPGQDPQFLISFYEKMQSDKGSIPDRFSAQQFSDYHSELNMSSLELGDSALYFCASSLVQGGGDNEQFFGPGTRLTVL.

This clonotype came up a few times. V is TRBV7-6 and J is TRBJ2-3, with D possibly being TRBD1 (6 bases). The CDR3 has 15 amino acids. Trimming took 4 bases from V and 1 from J, leaving 12 bases between them. Looked up from germline, CDR1 is SGHVS and CDR2 is FNYEAQ. CDR3 loop: CASSWVAGGTDTQYF. The CDR3 DNA reads TGTGCCAGCAGCTGGGTGGCAGGGGGCACAGATACGCAGTATTTT.

The gene calls are TRBV5-1 and TRBJ2-1; possibly TRBD2 for D (5 bases). Germline V gene data show CDR1 as SGHRS and CDR2 as YFSETQ. Trimming removed 0 bases at V and 0 bases at J, with 16 bases between. The CDR3 is 18 amino acids. The CDR3: CASSLGGSRDSSYNEQFF. The CDR3 nucleotides are TGCGCCAGCAGCTTGGGAGGTAGCCGGGATTCCTCCTACAATGAGCAGTTCTTC.

To note about this clonotype: Possible read error: a much larger clone is one base away. In DNA form, the CDR3 reads TGTGCCAGCAGCTTAGTGGGGCTAGCGCTCTACAATGAGCAGATCTTC. Its protein product is CASSLVGLALYNEQIF. This chain connects TRBV7-9 to TRBJ2-1, with D possibly being TRBD2 (6 bases). There are 16 residues in the CDR3. Germline assignment: CDR1 SEHNR and CDR2 FQNEAQ (reference sequence).

This clonotype was detected ten times or more. The chain joins TRBV7-2 to TRBJ1-1; D not resolved. From germline, CDR1 is SGHTA and CDR2 FQGNSA. V dropped 4 bases and J dropped 2 bases, with 8 bases sitting between them. The CDR3 spans 13 residues. DNA of the CDR3: TGTGCCAGCAGCTCCGGACCCAACACTGAAGCTTTCTTT. Its translation: CASSSGPNTEAFF.

This clonotype has more than one count but fewer than ten. The chain combines TRBV5-1 with TRBJ1-3; a possible D gene is TRBD1 (6 bases). V gave up 2 bases and J gave up 0 bases, with 15 bases separating them. Looked up from germline, CDR1 is SGHRS and CDR2 is YFSETQ. The CDR3 is 17 amino acids. The CDR3 coding sequence is TGCGCCAGCAGCTTCGCCCCAGGGGCTGGCTCTGGAAACACCATATATTTT. It translates to CASSFAPGAGSGNTIYF.

This clonotype was seen a handful of times. J is TRBJ2-2 and V is TRBV2, with D possibly matching TRBD1 (6 bases). The CDR3 spans 13 residues. Germline V CDR1 and CDR2: SNHLY, FYNNEI. The V and J ends lost 6 bases and 4 bases respectively, with 9 bases between them. The CDR3 sequence is CASSRTVTGELFF. CDR3 DNA sequence: TGTGCCAGCAGCCGGACAGTCACCGGGGAGCTGTTTTTT.

The J gene is TRBJ2-1, the V gene TRBV9; 11 positions agree with TRBD2. V shed 3 bases, J shed 9 bases, and the junction held 8 bases outside the gene matches. Germline V CDR1 and CDR2: SGDLS, YYNGEE. The CDR3 length is 15 residues. The CDR3 region has the DNA TGTGCCAGCAGCGCAGGGGTAGCGGGGGGGATTGAGCAGTTCTTC. It codes for CASSAGVAGGIEQFF. Using reference TRBV9 and TRBJ2-1 for the parts outside the CDR3, the full variable domain is DSGVTQTPKHLITATGQRVTLRCSPRSGDLSVYWYQQSLDQGLQFLIQYYNGEERAKGNILERFSAQQFPDLHSELNLSSLELGDSALYFCASSAGVAGGIEQFFGPGTRLTVL.

This clonotype was recorded a few times. V is TRBV4-1 and J is TRBJ2-1, with D possibly being TRBD1 (5 bases). This CDR3 is built from 14 residues. Germline V CDR1 and CDR2: MGHRA, YSYEKL. Trimming cost V 3 bases and J 6 bases, with 12 bases left between them. The CDR3 bases are TGCGCCAGCAGCCAGCTCAGGGCCTTCAATGAGCAGTTCTTC. It translates to CASSQLRAFNEQFF.

This clonotype was detected a few times. The gene calls are TRBV5-1 and TRBJ1-2; no firm D call. V was cut by 4 bases and J by 3 bases, with 10 bases left in between. Germline V gene lookup returns CDR1 SGHRS and CDR2 YFSETQ. The CDR3 is 13 amino acids. The CDR3 spells CASSPRVDYGYTF. In DNA form, the CDR3 reads TGCGCCAGCAGCCCGCGGGTCGACTATGGCTACACCTTC. Variable domain in full (rest from reference TRBV5-1 and TRBJ1-2): KAGVTQTPRYLIKTRGQQVTLSCSPISGHRSVSWYQQTPGQGLQFLFEYFSETQRNKGNFPGRFSGRQFSNSRSEMNVSTLELGDSALYLCASSPRVDYGYTFGSGTRLTVV.

V usage is TRBV7-2 and J usage is TRBJ2-3; either TRBD1 or TRBD2 may fit D (5 bases each). Per the germline V gene, CDR1 is SGHTA and CDR2 is FQGNSA. V shed 4 bases and J shed 0 bases, with 11 bases lying between them. CDR3 size: 15 residues. CDR3: CASSSTRDSTDTQYF. In nucleotides, the CDR3 is TGTGCCAGCAGCTCTACCAGGGACAGCACAGATACGCAGTATTTT.

CDR3 nucleotides: TGTGCCAGCAGCTTCCCAGCAACTTACCGGGACAGGGGCTACAATGAGCAGTTCTTC. This gives the protein CASSFPATYRDRGYNEQFF. The gene calls are TRBV11-2 and TRBJ2-1, with TRBD1 matching over 10 bases. Germline lookup yields CDR1 SGHAT and CDR2 FQNNGV. The V and J ends lost 3 bases and 3 bases, in that order; junction bases with no gene match: 14. The CDR3 extends over 19 amino acids.

This clonotype appeared a few times. V gene TRBV20-1 combines with J gene TRBJ2-7; D ambiguous. V lost 3 bases and J lost 4, with 7 bases in between. The CDR3 runs 11 residues. Germline V gives CDR1 DFQATT, CDR2 SNEGSKA (reference sequence). As DNA, the CDR3 is TGCAGTGCTAGGACCGGTTACGAGCAGTACTTC. Encoded protein: CSARTGYEQYF.

The V call is TRBV12-3 or TRBV12-4, the J call TRBJ1-1, with no clear D. Trimming left V 8 bases short and J 1 base short, with 14 bases between. The CDR3 totals 14 residues. The CDR3 loop reads CASFPISGNTEAFF. CDR3 bases: TGTGCCAGCTTTCCCATCAGCGGGAACACTGAAGCTTTCTTT.

This clonotype has just a few counts. This chain joins TRBV7-2 and TRBJ2-5, with D uncertain. The germline V and J ends were trimmed by 4 bases and 0 bases, with 3 bases remaining between them. This CDR3 is built from 12 residues. The germline CDR1 and CDR2 sequences are SGHTA and FQGNSA. CDR3 amino acids: CASSWYQETQYF. As DNA, the CDR3 is TGTGCCAGCAGCTGGTACCAAGAGACCCAGTACTTC.

V is TRBV7-9 and J is TRBJ2-2; 9 bases are shared with TRBD2. CDR1 SEHNR and CDR2 FQNEAQ come from the germline V gene (reference sequence). This CDR3 has 16 residues. Losses at the gene ends were 5 bases for V and 6 bases for J; bases not matched to a gene: 10. CDR3 nucleotides: TGTGCCAGCAGCCTTCCGGGACTAGCCGGATCCGGGGAGCTGTTTTTT. It codes for CASSLPGLAGSGELFF.

This clonotype occurred a few times. The V gene is TRBV4-3, the J gene TRBJ1-2; 8 bases are a match to TRBD1. This CDR3 is 13 amino acids long. The V gene end was trimmed by 3 bases and the J gene end by 5 bases; junction bases not matched to a gene: 2. CDR1 and CDR2 from the germline V gene are LGHNA and YSLEER. In DNA, the CDR3 is TGCGCCAGCAGCCAGACAGGGGATTATGGCTACACCTTC. Its translation: CASSQTGDYGYTF.

This clonotype has more than one count but fewer than ten. The chain employs TRBV20-1 and TRBJ1-1, with D perhaps TRBD1 (5 bases). The V end lost 3 bases, the J end lost 1 base, and 18 bases lay between the germline ends. This CDR3 contains 16 residues. Germline loops: CDR1 DFQATT, CDR2 SNEGSKA (reference sequence). The chain's CDR3 is CSARGRGEGPNTEAFF. The DNA for the CDR3 is TGCAGTGCTAGGGGTAGGGGAGAGGGTCCGAACACTGAAGCTTTCTTT.